The sequence of this TCR beta chain was determined in a study of T cells in Graves' hyperthyroidism and ophthalmopathy. The CDR3 is 15 residues long. The V gene end was trimmed by 3 bases and the J gene end by 4 bases; junction bases not matched to a gene: 3. The germline CDR1 and CDR2 sequences are SGHDT and YYEEEE. Researchers amplified the TCR beta CDR3 regions from RNA transcripts. Using the HTBI primer set, a first-round RT-PCR was run on the TCR CDR3. TCRdb re-called the multiplex PCR reads with MiXCR, one entry per CDR3 protein. In the table there are about 320,000 distinct CDR3 sequences, 16% of which are singletons. In its sample, this clonotype was seen a few times.

Sequencing used blood. This chain joins TRBV5-6 and TRBJ2-1, with TRBD2 matching 11 bases. This receptor was identified in a man aged 25 to 40 with Graves' hyperthyroidism. The CDR3, as DNA: TGTGCCAGCAGCTCCTCTAGCGGGAGGTACAATGAGCAGTTCTTC. This encodes CASSSSSGRYNEQFF.